Shown below are 23 T cell receptor beta chains from a single sample sequenced in a study of T cells after yellow fever vaccination (dated by TCRdb to between 2017 and 2020). The sample's treatment or condition, from its label and the paper: live attenuated yellow fever vaccine strain. Library prep was done by 5' RACE. Sequencing relied on an Illumina HiSeq 2500. TCRdb reran the public reads through fastp at Q25 and MiXCR, keeping productive beta chains. Each entry is one CDR3 protein sequence, shown with its most common DNA and genes. Recorded for this sample are hundreds of thousands of distinct CDR3 sequences; just over 20% of them occurred a single time. The top ten hold around 16% of the sample. Sequencing used PBMCs, obtained approximately 20 days after the first yellow fever vaccination. The receptors originated from a man between 18 and 29 years old who received the YFV17D yellow fever vaccine.

This clonotype was detected only a few times. The chain links TRBV20-1 to TRBJ2-2; D might be TRBD1 (6 bases). Per germline, CDR1 DFQATT and CDR2 SNEGSKA (reference sequence). Trimming took off 0 bases at V and 2 bases at J, with 10 bases between the two ends. This CDR3 has 15 amino acids. This CDR3 reads CSARDRDTNTGELFF. DNA for the CDR3: TGCAGTGCTAGAGACCGGGACACCAACACCGGGGAGCTGTTTTTT.

This clonotype has a handful of counts. The chain combines TRBV7-9 with TRBJ2-2, with D perhaps being TRBD1 or TRBD2 (5 bases each). Trimming took off 6 bases at V and 0 bases at J, with 14 bases between the two ends. The CDR3 is made up of 16 amino acids. Germline V gene lookup returns CDR1 SEHNR and CDR2 FQNEAQ (reference sequence). The CDR3 sequence is CASSRPRGANTGELFF. Here the CDR3 DNA reads TGTGCCAGCAGTAGACCCCGGGGCGCGAACACCGGGGAGCTGTTTTTT.

This chain connects TRBV20-1 to TRBJ2-5, with 14 bases aligning to TRBD2. V was clipped by 5 bases and J by 5 bases; unmatched bases: 10. The germline CDR1 and CDR2 sequences are DFQATT and SNEGSKA (reference sequence). CDR3 size: 16 residues. The CDR3 DNA reads TGCAGTGCTGAACACGGACTAGCGGGGGGTAGTGAGACCCAGTACTTC. Its protein product is CSAEHGLAGGSETQYF.

The V and J genes are TRBV25-1 and TRBJ2-7; D possibly corresponds to TRBD1 (5 bases). From germline, CDR1 is MGHDK and CDR2 SYGVNS. Trimming took off 5 bases at V and 5 bases at J, with 16 bases between the two ends. CDR3 length: 14 amino acids. The DNA for the CDR3 is TGTGCCAGCAGTTCCCGAAGGACATCAAACGAGCAGTACTTC. Its protein product is CASSSRRTSNEQYF.

This clonotype was seen more than once but under ten times. The rearrangement links TRBV7-9 to TRBJ2-7; TRBD1 aligns across 9 bases. Germline V gene lookup returns CDR1 SEHNR and CDR2 FQNEAQ (reference sequence). The CDR3 loop spans 15 amino acids. The J segment lost 2 bases and the V segment lost 4 bases, leaving 6 bases of the junction unmatched. The DNA of the CDR3 is TGTGCCAGCAGCTATGAGGGGACAGGGACCTACGAGCAGTACTTC. Translation gives CASSYEGTGTYEQYF.

The chain links TRBV9 to TRBJ2-2, with a weak D call TRBD2 (7 bases). Trimming pared 4 bases from V and 2 bases from J, leaving 24 bases between. CDR3 length equals 19 residues. Per germline, CDR1 SGDLS and CDR2 YYNGEE. The CDR3 is CASSPRGGRVVINTGELFF. The CDR3, as DNA: TGTGCCAGCAGCCCAAGGGGGGGCAGGGTTGTGATCAACACCGGGGAGCTGTTTTTT.

The rearrangement links TRBV7-9 to TRBJ1-2, with no clear D. The CDR3 has 12 residues. Germline V lookup: CDR1 SEHNR, CDR2 FQNEAQ (reference sequence). V was trimmed by 3 bases and J by 5 bases, leaving 7 bases between them. The chain's CDR3 is CASSFRPYGYTF. The CDR3 DNA is TGTGCCAGCAGCTTCCGGCCATATGGCTACACCTTC.

This clonotype was seen a handful of times. The junction shows a germline mismatch at one end, possibly a read error. The chain couples TRBV6-1 to TRBJ2-1, with D possibly matching TRBD2 (6 bases). Germline CDR1 reads MNHNS; CDR2 reads SASEGT. The CDR3 sequence is 13 residues long. This chain's CDR3 is CASRGSSYNEQFF. The CDR3 DNA follows: TGCGCTAGCCGGGGGTCCTCCTACAATGAGCAGTTCTTC.

The table lists this clonotype with many counts. The chain couples TRBV7-2 to TRBJ2-3; D may be TRBD1 (5 bases). The CDR3 runs 16 residues. CDR1 is SGHTA, CDR2 FQGNSA, per germline. Trimming took off 5 bases at V and 2 bases at J, with 17 bases between the two ends. This CDR3 reads CASSQPTGFLTDTQYF. The CDR3 DNA reads as TGTGCCAGCAGCCAGCCAACAGGATTCCTCACAGATACGCAGTATTTT.

This clonotype was recorded many times. The chain carries TRBV6-1 and TRBJ2-3; 14 bases line up with TRBD2. The CDR3 loop spans 15 amino acids. Germline V gene sequence: CDR1 MNHNS, CDR2 SASEGT. Trimming at V came to 4 bases and at J to 4 bases, leaving 1 base not matched to a gene. The CDR3 sequence is CASSGLAGGPDTQYF. CDR3 coding DNA: TGTGCCAGCAGTGGACTAGCGGGGGGGCCAGATACGCAGTATTTT.

This sequence joins TRBV15 and TRBJ1-1, with D tentatively TRBD1 (6 bases). Germline CDR1 is LNHNV and CDR2 is YYDKDF (reference sequence). This CDR3 contains 16 residues. The V gene lost 4 bases and the J gene lost 5 bases, with 20 bases spanning the gap. CDR3 sequence: CATSTGLQGRGTEAFF. The DNA for the CDR3 is TGTGCCACCAGCACGGGTCTACAGGGAAGGGGAACTGAAGCTTTCTTT.

This clonotype was counted only a few times. The V gene is TRBV27, the J gene TRBJ1-6; tentative D call: TRBD1 (6 bases). The CDR3 spans 14 residues. V lost 6 bases and J lost 6, with 12 bases in between. From germline, CDR1 is MNHEY and CDR2 SMNVEV (reference sequence). The CDR3 DNA reads TGTGCCAGCAGGGTACAGGGATTTAATTCACCCCTCCACTTT. Translation: CASRVQGFNSPLHF.

The CDR3 spells CASSASGTSGTDTQYF. The DNA of the CDR3 is TGTGCCAGCAGCGCCTCCGGGACTAGCGGCACAGATACGCAGTATTTT. The genes are TRBV9 and TRBJ2-3; 10 bases match TRBD2. V was clipped by 3 bases and J by 1 base; unmatched bases: 5. This CDR3 region has 16 residues. Per the germline V gene, CDR1 is SGDLS and CDR2 is YYNGEE.

This chain links TRBV18 with TRBJ2-3; no definite D call. With 3 bases removed from V and 6 bases from J, the gap between germline ends came to 13 bases. From germline, CDR1 is KGHSH and CDR2 LQKENI. The CDR3 consists of 14 residues. The CDR3 coding sequence is TGTGCCAGCTCACCTCCCCAGCCCACGGATACGCAGTATTTT. The encoded protein is CASSPPQPTDTQYF. The full variable domain, rest sourced from reference TRBV18 and TRBJ2-3, is NAGVMQNPRHLVRRRGQEARLRCSPMKGHSHVYWYRQLPEEGLKFMVYLQKENIIDESGMPKERFSAEFPKEGPSILRIQQVVRGDSAAYFCASSPPQPTDTQYFGPGTRLTVL.

Many counts were recorded for this clonotype. J is TRBJ2-2 and V is TRBV7-8; a possible D gene is TRBD2 (6 bases). Trimming removed 5 bases from V and 7 bases from J, with 20 bases in between. The CDR3 extends over 16 amino acids. The germline V gene encodes CDR1 SGHVS and CDR2 FQNEAQ. The CDR3 region is CASSPIRRGRSGELFF. The CDR3 bases are TGTGCCAGCAGCCCTATAAGGAGGGGAAGGAGCGGGGAGCTGTTTTTT. The full variable domain, its missing parts supplied by reference TRBV7-8 and TRBJ2-2, is GAGVSQSPRYKVAKRGQDVALRCDPISGHVSLFWYQQALGQGPEFLTYFQNEAQLDKSGLPSDRFFAERPEGSVSTLKIQRTQQEDSAVYLCASSPIRRGRSGELFFGEGSRLTVL.

This clonotype was detected many times. CDR3 DNA sequence: TGTGCCAGCAGCTCCCTCTCGAACACTGAAGCTTTCTTT. Residues: CASSSLSNTEAFF. The chain carries TRBV7-9 and TRBJ1-1; the D is unclear. Deletions cut 4 bases from V and 1 base from J, with 7 bases between. CDR1 is SEHNR, CDR2 FQNEAQ, per germline (reference sequence). The CDR3 has 13 residues.

The chain links TRBV27 to TRBJ2-5; 7 positions match TRBD2. The CDR3 loop spans 17 amino acids. Germline V CDR1 and CDR2: MNHEY, SMNVEV (reference sequence). J gave up 1 base and V 5 bases, and 13 bases lay outside the gene matches. CDR3 nucleotide sequence: TGTGCCAGCAGTACGTCCGGACTAGTGGCGTTCCAAGAGACCCAGTACTTC. Protein sequence: CASSTSGLVAFQETQYF.

The V gene is TRBV27, the J gene TRBJ2-7, with TRBD2 as a possible D gene (6 bases). This CDR3 spans 13 amino acids. Germline assignment: CDR1 MNHEY and CDR2 SMNVEV (reference sequence). V was shortened by 2 bases and J by 6 bases, with 11 bases between the two germline ends. CDR3 bases: TGTGCCAGCAGTTTAACCCGGGGGTCCGAGCAGTACGTC. This gives the protein CASSLTRGSEQYV.

This clonotype was counted between two and nine times. The V gene is TRBV5-1, the J gene TRBJ2-7; D ambiguous. V was pared by 2 bases and J by 0 bases, with 6 bases between. CDR1 and CDR2 (germline): SGHRS, YFSETQ. CDR3 length: 13 residues. The CDR3, as DNA: TGCGCCAGCAGCTTCGGTATCTCCTACGAGCAGTACTTC. This codes for CASSFGISYEQYF.

This clonotype has more than one count but fewer than ten. The chain joins TRBV29-1 to TRBJ1-2; D unclear. Germline CDR1 and CDR2: SQVTM and ANQGSEA. This CDR3 is 13 amino acids long. Between the trimmed V and J ends, which lost 3 bases and 7 bases, there was a span of 15 bases. CDR3 region: CSVDPGRVGGYTF. The DNA of the CDR3 is TGCAGCGTTGACCCTGGGCGGGTTGGTGGCTACACCTTC.

The chain employs TRBV3-1 and TRBJ1-2, with 9 bases lining up with TRBD1. Germline V gene lookup returns CDR1 LGHDT and CDR2 YNNKEL (reference sequence). Trimming removed 4 bases from V and 8 bases from J; junction bases left unmatched: 5. The CDR3 loop spans 13 amino acids. This chain's CDR3 is CASSRGQGKGYTF. The CDR3, as DNA: TGTGCCAGCAGCCGGGGACAGGGAAAGGGCTACACCTTC.

The V and J genes are TRBV20-1 and TRBJ2-3; D gene unclear. V was clipped by 6 bases and J by 2 bases, with 6 bases between them. Germline loops: CDR1 DFQATT, CDR2 SNEGSKA (reference sequence). The CDR3 extends over 11 amino acids. The CDR3: CSALVTDTQYF. The DNA of the CDR3 is TGCAGTGCACTGGTCACAGATACGCAGTATTTT.

There are a few counts of this clonotype. The chain uses TRBV6-1 and TRBJ1-5; 10 positions agree with TRBD1. CDR3 length: 14 residues. V gave up 4 bases and J gave up 7 bases; unmatched junction bases: 4. Germline V gene data show CDR1 as MNHNS and CDR2 as SASEGT. In DNA form, the CDR3 reads TGTGCCAGCAGTGGGGACAGGGGCGGACAGCCCCAGCATTTT. This codes for CASSGDRGGQPQHF.